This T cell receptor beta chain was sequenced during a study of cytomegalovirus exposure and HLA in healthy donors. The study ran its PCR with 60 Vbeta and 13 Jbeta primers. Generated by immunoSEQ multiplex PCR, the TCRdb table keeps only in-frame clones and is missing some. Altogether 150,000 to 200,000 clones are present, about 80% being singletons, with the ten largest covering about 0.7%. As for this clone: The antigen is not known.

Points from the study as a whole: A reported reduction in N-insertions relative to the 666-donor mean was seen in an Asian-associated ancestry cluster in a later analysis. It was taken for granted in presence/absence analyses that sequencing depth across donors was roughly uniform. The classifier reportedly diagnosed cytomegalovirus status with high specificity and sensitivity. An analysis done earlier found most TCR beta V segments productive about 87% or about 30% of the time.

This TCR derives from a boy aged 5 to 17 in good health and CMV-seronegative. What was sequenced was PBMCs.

The CDR3 DNA sequence: TGTGCCAGCAGCTTAGCGCGAACAGCCAATGAGCAGTTCTTC. Its translation is CASSLARTANEQFF. V gene TRBV7-2 combines with J gene TRBJ2-1; D is undetermined. Germline V gene sequence: CDR1 SGHTA, CDR2 FQGNSA. This CDR3 region has 14 residues. The V end lost 0 bases, the J end lost 6 bases, and 9 bases lay between the germline ends.